Each of the 13 T cell receptor beta chains below was sequenced from the same sample in a study of blood T cell repertoires in COVID-19. Clones were sequenced by immunoSEQ multiplex PCR, and TCRdb holds only the in-frame ones, with some missing. The table includes some 130,000 clones, over 60% detected once. Sample: peripheral blood. These receptors all come from a woman aged 70-85 years with acute or convalescent COVID-19.

The V and J genes are TRBV3-1 (or the pseudogene TRBV3-2) and TRBJ2-1, with 10 bases lining up with TRBD1. This CDR3 contains 16 residues. In germline, CDR1 is LGHDT, CDR2 YNNKEL (reference sequence). Unmatched junction bases numbered 7, after V lost 0 bases and J lost 8 bases. The CDR3 DNA is TGTGCCAGCAGCCAAGAGGTCGACAGGGGGCTGGATGAGCAGTTCTTC. It encodes CASSQEVDRGLDEQFF.

J is TRBJ2-1 and V is TRBV4-1; 14 bases align to TRBD2. Germline V gene sequence: CDR1 MGHRA, CDR2 YSYEKL. J lost 7 bases, V lost 2 bases, and 4 bases had no gene match. The CDR3 is 16 amino acids. The CDR3 DNA follows: TGCGCCAGCAGCCAAAGACTAGCGGGAGGGCCTAATGAGCAGTTCTTC. It translates to CASSQRLAGGPNEQFF.

V is TRBV21-1 and J is TRBJ1-1. TRBV21-1 is reported as a pseudogene. The CDR3 length is 12 residues. Written as DNA, the CDR3 is TGTGCCAGCAGCAAAGGCGGCGTGTTGGCTTTCTTT. This codes for CASSKGGVLAFF.

This clone has only a few counts. The CDR3 region has the DNA TGTGCCAGCAGCTTATCTTACCCGCCGGTAACCCAGCATTTT. It is translated as CASSLSYPPVTQHF. The chain recombines TRBV7-2 with TRBJ1-5; no reliable D call. The CDR3 contains 14 residues. V lost 2 bases to trimming and J lost 11 bases, with 16 bases between them. The germline gives CDR1 SGHTA, CDR2 FQGNSA.

The chain combines TRBV11-2 with TRBJ2-5, with 7 bases matching TRBD2. The V gene's germline CDR1 is SGHAT and CDR2 FQNNGV. The CDR3 is 15 residues long. V lost 5 bases and J lost 5; bases outside the gene matches: 11. The CDR3 here is CASSPWGEGLETQYF. The CDR3 nucleotides are TGTGCCAGCAGCCCGTGGGGGGAGGGCCTGGAGACCCAGTACTTC.

This clone was seen a handful of times. The chain employs TRBV28 and TRBJ1-4, with D hard to call. The CDR3 is 13 residues long. Germline assignment: CDR1 MDHEN and CDR2 SYDVKM. V lost 3 bases and J 7 bases, leaving 9 bases between the germline ends. CDR3 in DNA: TGTGCCAGCAGTTTTTCAGGTGGTGAAAAACTGTTTTTT. Its protein product is CASSFSGGEKLFF.

This rearrangement joins TRBV6-5 to TRBJ1-1, with D perhaps matching TRBD1 (5 bases). In germline, CDR1 is MNHEY, CDR2 SVGAGI. The CDR3 spans 13 residues. Trimming took 8 bases from V and 0 from J, leaving 10 bases between them. In DNA, the CDR3 is TGTGCCAGCTTTAAGGGGCTGAACACTGAAGCTTTCTTT. Its protein product is CASFKGLNTEAFF.

The CDR3 spells CASSQDRGGTTSTDTQYF. Here the CDR3 DNA reads TGTGCCAGCAGCCAAGATCGGGGGGGGACAACTAGCACAGATACGCAGTATTTT. V is TRBV3-1 (or the pseudogene TRBV3-2) and J is TRBJ2-3; TRBD2 matches 8 bases. There are 18 residues in the CDR3. V shed 0 bases, J shed 0 bases, and the junction held 8 bases outside the gene matches. In germline, CDR1 is LGHDT, CDR2 YNNKEL (reference sequence).

As DNA, the CDR3 is TGTGCCAGCAGTTTAGGGCAGGCTAATTCACCCCTCCACTTT. Its protein is CASSLGQANSPLHF. V is TRBV27 and J is TRBJ1-6; no clear D gene. The V gene lost 2 bases and the J gene lost 6 bases, with 8 bases spanning the gap. The CDR3 contains 14 residues. Germline V gives CDR1 MNHEY, CDR2 SMNVEV (reference sequence).

V and J are TRBV7-8 and TRBJ2-3; TRBD2 might be the D (6 bases). V was pared by 5 bases and J by 1 base, with 16 bases between. Germline loops: CDR1 SGHVS, CDR2 FQNEAQ. The CDR3 is 16 residues long. The CDR3 sequence: CASSLPGGLGTDTQYF. CDR3 sequence (DNA): TGTGCCAGCAGCCTCCCCGGAGGGTTGGGCACAGATACGCAGTATTTT.

Only a few counts were recorded for this clone. The rearrangement uses TRBV12-5 and TRBJ1-1; D gene unclear. The CDR3 runs 14 residues. V lost 2 bases and J lost 6, with 13 bases in between. In germline, CDR1 is LGHNT, CDR2 FRNRAP. The CDR3 region is CASGLSAQASEAFF. CDR3 DNA: TGTGCTAGTGGTTTGTCAGCCCAGGCTTCTGAAGCTTTCTTT.

This clone was recorded once. The chain has TRBV29-1 and TRBJ2-7; a possible D gene is TRBD1 (6 bases). The CDR3 has 14 residues. V lost 4 bases to trimming and J lost 2 bases, with 15 bases between them. CDR1 and CDR2 from the germline V gene are SQVTM and ANQGSEA. CDR3 region: CSVGSEQGPYEQYF. In nucleotides, the CDR3 is TGCAGCGTTGGATCGGAACAGGGACCCTACGAGCAGTACTTC.

The DNA for the CDR3 is TGCGCCAGCAGCTTGGCCAACAGGGGTGTTTCACCCCTCCACTTT. This sequence encodes CASSLANRGVSPLHF. V gene TRBV5-1 combines with J gene TRBJ1-6; the match to TRBD1 covers 7 bases. The V and J ends lost 0 bases and 9 bases, in that order; junction bases with no gene match: 6. CDR1 is SGHRS, CDR2 YFSETQ, per germline. The CDR3 sequence is 15 residues long.